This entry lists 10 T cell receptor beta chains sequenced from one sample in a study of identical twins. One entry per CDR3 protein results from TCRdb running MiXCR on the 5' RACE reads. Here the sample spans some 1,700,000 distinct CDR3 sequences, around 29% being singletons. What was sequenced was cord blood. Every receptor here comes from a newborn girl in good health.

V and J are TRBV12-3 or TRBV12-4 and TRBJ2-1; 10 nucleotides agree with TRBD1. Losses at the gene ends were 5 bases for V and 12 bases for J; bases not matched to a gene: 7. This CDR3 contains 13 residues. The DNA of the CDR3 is TGTGCCAGCAGTGCCGGGACAGGGGCCCCGCAGTTCTTC. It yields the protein CASSAGTGAPQFF.

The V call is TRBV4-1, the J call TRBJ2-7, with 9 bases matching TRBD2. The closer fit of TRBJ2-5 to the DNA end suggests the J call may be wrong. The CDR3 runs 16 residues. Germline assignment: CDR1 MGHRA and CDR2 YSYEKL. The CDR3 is CASSLGLAPVSETQYF. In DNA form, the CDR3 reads TGCGCCAGCAGCCTCGGACTAGCGCCTGTTTCTGAGACCCAGTACTTC.

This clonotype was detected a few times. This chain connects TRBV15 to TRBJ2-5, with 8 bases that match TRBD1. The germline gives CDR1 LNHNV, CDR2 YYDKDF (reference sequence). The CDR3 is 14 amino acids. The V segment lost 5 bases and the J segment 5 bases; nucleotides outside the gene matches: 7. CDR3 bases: TGTGCCACCAGCGTGGACAGGGTGTGGGAGACCCAGTACTTC. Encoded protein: CATSVDRVWETQYF.

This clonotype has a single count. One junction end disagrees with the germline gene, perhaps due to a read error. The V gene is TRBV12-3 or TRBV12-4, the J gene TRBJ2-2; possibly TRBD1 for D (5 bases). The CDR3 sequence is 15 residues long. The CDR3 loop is CASSSRPQGSGELFF. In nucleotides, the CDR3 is TGCGCCAGCAGTTCCCGCCCCCAGGGATCCGGGGAGCTGTTTTTT.

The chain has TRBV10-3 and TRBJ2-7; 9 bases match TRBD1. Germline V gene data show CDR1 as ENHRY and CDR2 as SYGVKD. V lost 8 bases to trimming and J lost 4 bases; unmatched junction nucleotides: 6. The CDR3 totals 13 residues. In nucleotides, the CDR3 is TGTGCCATCTCGGGACAGGGACCGTACGAGCAGTACTTC. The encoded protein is CAISGQGPYEQYF.

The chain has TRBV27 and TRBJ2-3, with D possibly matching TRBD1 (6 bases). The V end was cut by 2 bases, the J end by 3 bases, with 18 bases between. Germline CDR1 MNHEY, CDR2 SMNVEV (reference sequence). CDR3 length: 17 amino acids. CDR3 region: CASSLTFRPGATDTQYF. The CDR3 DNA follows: TGTGCCAGCAGTTTAACGTTCCGGCCAGGGGCGACAGATACGCAGTATTTT.

The CDR3 coding sequence is TGCGCCAGCAGCCAAGAAGAAGTGACAGGTTATGGCTACACCTTC. Protein: CASSQEEVTGYGYTF. The V call is TRBV4-1, the J call TRBJ1-2, with a tentative D call TRBD1 (6 bases). V dropped 0 bases and J dropped 5 bases, with 13 bases sitting between them. CDR1 and CDR2 from the germline V gene are MGHRA and YSYEKL. CDR3 length equals 15 residues.

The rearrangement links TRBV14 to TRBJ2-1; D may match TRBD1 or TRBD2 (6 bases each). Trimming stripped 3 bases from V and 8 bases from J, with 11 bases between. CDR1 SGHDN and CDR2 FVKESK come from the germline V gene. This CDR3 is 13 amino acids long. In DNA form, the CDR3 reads TGTGCCAGCAGCCATCCCGGGGGCTATGAGCAGTTCTTC. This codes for CASSHPGGYEQFF.

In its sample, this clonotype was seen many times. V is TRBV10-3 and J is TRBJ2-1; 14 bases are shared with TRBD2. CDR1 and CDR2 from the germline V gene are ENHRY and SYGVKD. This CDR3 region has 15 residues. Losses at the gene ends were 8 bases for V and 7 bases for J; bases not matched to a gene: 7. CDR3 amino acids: CAIGWTSGGPNEQFF. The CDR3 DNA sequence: TGTGCCATCGGTTGGACTAGCGGGGGGCCTAATGAGCAGTTCTTC.

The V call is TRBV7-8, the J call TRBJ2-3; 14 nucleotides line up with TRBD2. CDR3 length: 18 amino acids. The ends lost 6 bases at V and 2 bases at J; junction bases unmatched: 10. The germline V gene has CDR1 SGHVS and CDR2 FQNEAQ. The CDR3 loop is CASSWGLAGVHYTDTQYF. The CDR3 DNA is TGTGCCAGCAGTTGGGGACTAGCGGGAGTCCACTACACAGATACGCAGTATTTT.